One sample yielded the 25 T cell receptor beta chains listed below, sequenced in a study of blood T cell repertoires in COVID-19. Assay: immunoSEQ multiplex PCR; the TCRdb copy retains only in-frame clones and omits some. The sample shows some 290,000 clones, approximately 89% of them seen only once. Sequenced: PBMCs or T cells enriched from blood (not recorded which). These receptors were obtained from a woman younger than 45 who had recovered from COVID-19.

The CDR3 bases are TGTGCCAGCAGGGGGACAGGGGGCAGTGGCTACACCTTC. Its protein is CASRGTGGSGYTF. The chain has TRBV6-5 and TRBJ1-2; 12 nucleotides match TRBD1. The junction had 3 bases not matched to a gene; V was cut back by 6 bases and J by 7 bases. The CDR3 length is 13 residues. Germline CDR1 reads MNHEY; CDR2 reads SVGAGI.

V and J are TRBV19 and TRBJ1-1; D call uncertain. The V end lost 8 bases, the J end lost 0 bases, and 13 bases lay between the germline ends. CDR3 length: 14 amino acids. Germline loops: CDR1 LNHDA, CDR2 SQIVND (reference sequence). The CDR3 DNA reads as TGTGCCAGTGTGGGTACAGCTATGAACACTGAAGCTTTCTTT. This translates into CASVGTAMNTEAFF.

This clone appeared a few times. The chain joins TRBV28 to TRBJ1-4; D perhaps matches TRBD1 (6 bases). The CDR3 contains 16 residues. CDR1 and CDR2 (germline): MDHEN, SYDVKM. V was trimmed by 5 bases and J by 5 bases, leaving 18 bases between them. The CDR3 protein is CASSPTGTNPNEKLFF. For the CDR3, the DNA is TGTGCCAGCAGTCCGACCGGGACAAACCCGAATGAAAAACTGTTTTTT.

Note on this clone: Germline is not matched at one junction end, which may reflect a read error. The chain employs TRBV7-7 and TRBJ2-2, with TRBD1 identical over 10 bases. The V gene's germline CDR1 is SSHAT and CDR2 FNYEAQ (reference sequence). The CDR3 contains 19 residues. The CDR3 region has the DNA TGTGCTAGCAGCCCGTTAAAGGGACAGGGGACATCGGAACCCGGGGAGCTGTTTTTT. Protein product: CASSPLKGQGTSEPGELFF.

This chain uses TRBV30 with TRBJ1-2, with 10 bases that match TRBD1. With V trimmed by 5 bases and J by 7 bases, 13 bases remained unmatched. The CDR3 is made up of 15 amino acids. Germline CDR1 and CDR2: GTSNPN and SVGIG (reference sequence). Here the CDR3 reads CAWARQGANQVGYTF. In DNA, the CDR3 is TGTGCCTGGGCTAGACAGGGGGCTAATCAGGTTGGCTACACCTTC.

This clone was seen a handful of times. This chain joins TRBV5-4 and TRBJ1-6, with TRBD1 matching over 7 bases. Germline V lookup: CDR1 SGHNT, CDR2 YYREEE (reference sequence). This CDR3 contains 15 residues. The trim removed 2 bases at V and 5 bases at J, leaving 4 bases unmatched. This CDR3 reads CASSLIDRDNSPLHF. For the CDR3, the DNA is TGTGCCAGCAGCTTAATTGACAGGGATAATTCACCCCTCCACTTT.

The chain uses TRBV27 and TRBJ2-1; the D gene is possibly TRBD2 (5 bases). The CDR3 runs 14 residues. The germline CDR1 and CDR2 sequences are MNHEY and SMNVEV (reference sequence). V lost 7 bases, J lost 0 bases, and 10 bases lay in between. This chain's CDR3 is CASKMAGSYNEQFF. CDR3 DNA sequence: TGTGCCAGCAAAATGGCGGGCTCCTACAATGAGCAGTTCTTC.

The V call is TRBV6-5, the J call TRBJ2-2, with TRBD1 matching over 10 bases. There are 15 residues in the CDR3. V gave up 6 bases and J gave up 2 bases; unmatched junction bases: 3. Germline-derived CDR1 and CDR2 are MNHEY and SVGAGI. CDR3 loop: CASRGQGRNTGELFF. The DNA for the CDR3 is TGTGCCAGCAGGGGACAGGGGAGAAACACCGGGGAGCTGTTTTTT.

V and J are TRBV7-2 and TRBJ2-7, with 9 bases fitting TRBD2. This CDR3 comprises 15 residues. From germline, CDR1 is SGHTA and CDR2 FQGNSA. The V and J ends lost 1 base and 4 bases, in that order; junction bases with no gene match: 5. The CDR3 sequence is CASSLVSSGTYEQYF. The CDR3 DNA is TGTGCCAGCAGCTTAGTGTCTAGCGGGACTTACGAGCAGTACTTC. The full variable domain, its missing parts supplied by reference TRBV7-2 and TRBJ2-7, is GAGVSQSPSNKVTEKGKDVELRCDPISGHTALYWYRQSLGQGLEFLIYFQGNSAPDKSGLPSDRFSAERTGGSVSTLTIQRTQQEDSAVYLCASSLVSSGTYEQYFGPGTRLTVT.

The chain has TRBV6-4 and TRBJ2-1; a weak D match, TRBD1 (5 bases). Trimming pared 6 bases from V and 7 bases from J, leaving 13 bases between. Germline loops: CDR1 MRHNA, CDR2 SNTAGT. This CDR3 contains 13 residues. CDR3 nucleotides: TGTGCCAGCAGCGAAGGGGCTAGTAATGAGCAGTTCTTC. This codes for CASSEGASNEQFF.

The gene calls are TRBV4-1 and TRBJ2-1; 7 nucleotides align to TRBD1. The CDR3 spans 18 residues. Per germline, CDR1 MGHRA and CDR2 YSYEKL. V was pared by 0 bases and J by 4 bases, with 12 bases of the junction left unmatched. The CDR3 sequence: CASSQETSGTEFYNEQFF. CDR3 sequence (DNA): TGCGCCAGCAGCCAAGAAACGTCCGGGACAGAATTTTACAATGAGCAGTTCTTC.

The CDR3 nucleotides are TGCAGCGTTGTGAGGGTAGGCACTGAAGCTTTCTTT. Its translation: CSVVRVGTEAFF. The chain employs TRBV29-1 and TRBJ1-1; D is undetermined. This CDR3 is built from 12 residues. The germline V and J ends were trimmed by 4 bases and 4 bases, with 10 bases remaining between them. Germline CDR1 SQVTM, CDR2 ANQGSEA. Full variable domain (rest looked up from reference TRBV29-1 and TRBJ1-1): SAVISQKPSRDICQRGTSLTIQCQVDSQVTMMFWYRQQPGQSLTLIATANQGSEATYESGFVIDKFPISRPNLTFSTLTVSNMSPEDSSIYLCSVVRVGTEAFFGQGTRLTVV.

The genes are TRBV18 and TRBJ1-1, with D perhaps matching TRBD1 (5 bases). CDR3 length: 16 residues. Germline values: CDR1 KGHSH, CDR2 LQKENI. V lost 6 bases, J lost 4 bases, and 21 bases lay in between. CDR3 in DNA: TGTGCCAGCTCCGAATATGAGGAGGGGCTAGGCACTGAAGCTTTCTTT. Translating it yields CASSEYEEGLGTEAFF.

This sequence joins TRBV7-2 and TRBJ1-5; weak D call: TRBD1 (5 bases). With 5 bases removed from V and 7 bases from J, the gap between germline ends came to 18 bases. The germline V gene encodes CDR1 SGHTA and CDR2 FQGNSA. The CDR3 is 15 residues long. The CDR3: CASSPTTGGGQPQHF. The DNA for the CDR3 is TGTGCCAGCAGCCCCACGACGGGGGGAGGCCAGCCCCAGCATTTT. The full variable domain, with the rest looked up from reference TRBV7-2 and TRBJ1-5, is GAGVSQSPSNKVTEKGKDVELRCDPISGHTALYWYRQSLGQGLEFLIYFQGNSAPDKSGLPSDRFSAERTGGSVSTLTIQRTQQEDSAVYLCASSPTTGGGQPQHFGDGTRLSIL.

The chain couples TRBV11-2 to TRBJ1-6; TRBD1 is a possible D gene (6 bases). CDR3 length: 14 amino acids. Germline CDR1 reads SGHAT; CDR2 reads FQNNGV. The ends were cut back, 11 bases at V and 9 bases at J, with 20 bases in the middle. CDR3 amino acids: CASHPGVSRSPLHF. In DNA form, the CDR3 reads TGTGCCTCACACCCAGGGGTCAGTCGTTCACCCCTCCACTTT.

This CDR3 reads CASSPWFLYNSPLHF. Written as DNA, the CDR3 is TGTGCCAGCAGCCCCTGGTTTCTATATAATTCACCCCTCCACTTT. This sequence joins TRBV6-5 and TRBJ1-6, with D unresolved. V was cut by 6 bases and J by 4 bases, with 13 bases left in between. This CDR3 is built from 15 residues. Germline V lookup: CDR1 MNHEY, CDR2 SVGAGI.

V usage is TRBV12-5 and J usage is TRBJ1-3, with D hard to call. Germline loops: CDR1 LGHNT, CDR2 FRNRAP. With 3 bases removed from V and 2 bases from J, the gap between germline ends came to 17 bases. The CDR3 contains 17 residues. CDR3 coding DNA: TGTGCTAGTGGTTTACGCTCGGGAAACCCCACTGGAAACACCATATATTTT. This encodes CASGLRSGNPTGNTIYF.

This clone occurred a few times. The CDR3 protein is CASRTANYGYTF. CDR3 DNA: TGTGCCAGTAGAACTGCTAACTATGGCTACACCTTC. The chain recombines TRBV19 with TRBJ1-2; D not certain. Trimming removed 6 bases from V and 0 bases from J, with 5 bases in between. The germline V gene encodes CDR1 LNHDA and CDR2 SQIVND (reference sequence). This CDR3 is 12 amino acids long.

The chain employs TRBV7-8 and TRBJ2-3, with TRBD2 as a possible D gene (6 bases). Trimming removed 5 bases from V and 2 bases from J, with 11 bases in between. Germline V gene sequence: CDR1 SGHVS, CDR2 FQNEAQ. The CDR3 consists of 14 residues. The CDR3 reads CASSPGGNTDTQYF. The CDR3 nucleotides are TGTGCCAGCAGCCCCGGAGGGAACACAGATACGCAGTATTTT.

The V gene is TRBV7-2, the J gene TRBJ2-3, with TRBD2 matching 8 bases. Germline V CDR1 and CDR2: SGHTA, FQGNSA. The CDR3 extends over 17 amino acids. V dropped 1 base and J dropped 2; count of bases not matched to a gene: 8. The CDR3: CASSLVLGTRPTDTQYF. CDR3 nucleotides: TGTGCCAGCAGCTTAGTACTTGGGACTAGGCCCACAGATACGCAGTATTTT.

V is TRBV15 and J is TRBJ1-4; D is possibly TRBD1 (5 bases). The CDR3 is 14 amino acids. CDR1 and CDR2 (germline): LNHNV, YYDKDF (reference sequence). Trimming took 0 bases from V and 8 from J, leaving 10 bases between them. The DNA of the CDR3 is TGTGCCACCAGCAGAGACAGGGTGGGGGAAAAACTGTTTTTT. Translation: CATSRDRVGEKLFF.

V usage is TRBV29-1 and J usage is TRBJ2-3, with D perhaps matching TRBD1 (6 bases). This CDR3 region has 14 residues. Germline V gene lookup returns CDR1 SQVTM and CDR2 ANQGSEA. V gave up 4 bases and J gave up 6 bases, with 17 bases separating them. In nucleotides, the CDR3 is TGCAGCGTTGGTAAGGACAGCTCCGGGGATACGCAGTATTTT. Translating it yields CSVGKDSSGDTQYF.

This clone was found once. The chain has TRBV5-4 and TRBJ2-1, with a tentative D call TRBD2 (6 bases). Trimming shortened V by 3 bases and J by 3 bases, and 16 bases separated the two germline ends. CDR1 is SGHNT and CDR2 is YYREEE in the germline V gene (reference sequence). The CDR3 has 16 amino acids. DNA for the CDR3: TGTGCCAGCAGCTCGGGGGAGATAAGAATCTACAATGAGCAGTTCTTC. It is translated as CASSSGEIRIYNEQFF.

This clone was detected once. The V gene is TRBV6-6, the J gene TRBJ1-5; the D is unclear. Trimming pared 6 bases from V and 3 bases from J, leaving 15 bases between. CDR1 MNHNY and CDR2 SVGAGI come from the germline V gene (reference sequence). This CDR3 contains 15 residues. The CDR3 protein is CASRSSGGINQPQHF. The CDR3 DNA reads TGTGCCAGCAGGTCCTCTGGCGGCATCAATCAGCCCCAGCATTTT.

In DNA form, the CDR3 reads TGTGCCAGCAGCTCAACAGGGTCGGGTCAGCCCCAGCATTTT. This translates into CASSSTGSGQPQHF. This chain uses TRBV5-6 with TRBJ1-5; a possible D gene is TRBD1 (6 bases). The CDR3 sequence is 14 residues long. Germline CDR1 and CDR2: SGHDT and YYEEEE. V lost 3 bases and J 6 bases, leaving 13 bases between the germline ends. Variable domain in full (rest from reference TRBV5-6 and TRBJ1-5): DAGVTQSPTHLIKTRGQQVTLRCSPKSGHDTVSWYQQALGQGPQFIFQYYEEEERQRGNFPDRFSGHQFPNYSSELNVNALLLGDSALYLCASSSTGSGQPQHFGDGTRLSIL.